This T cell receptor (beta chain) is from a study of persistence of HIV-infected CD4 T cells. Study overall: Multiple blood draws of up to roughly 180 mL, except a couple of donors with single leukapheresis.

The stimulus was lysate of CMV-infected fibroblasts, approximately 9.6 ug/mL. Sorting of responding CD4+ T cells relied on upregulated CD40 ligand together with CD69. Donors had CD4+ T cell counts above 400 cells/uL and were CMV-seropositive. CD8+ T cells were removed from PBMCs prior to stimulation. The CDR3 extends over 15 amino acids. Germline CDR1 is SGHTA and CDR2 is FQGNSA. Unmatched junction bases numbered 5, after V lost 0 bases and J lost 6 bases. This was the immunoSEQ version 4 assay in survey mode. Repertoires were generated with immunoSEQ multiplex PCR, while TCRdb's copy carries only in-frame clones and drops some. In the table there are just under 20,000 clones, approximately 80% of which are singletons. This clone was counted a single time. Its specificity is not known. Notes on the study in general: The rare CMV-responding cells with HIV-1 proviruses were not separately TCR-sequenced.

The J gene is TRBJ2-7, the V gene TRBV7-2; 10 bases align to TRBD1. This material consisted of CD4+ T cells sorted from PBMCs after 18-hour stimulation, taken from a patient who received antiretroviral therapy. The origin of this receptor is an adult man with HIV who was CMV-seropositive. The DNA of the CDR3 is TGTGCCAGCAGCTTAGCATGGACAGGGGGGGTCGAGCAGTACTTC. This encodes CASSLAWTGGVEQYF.